Shown below are 16 T cell receptor beta chains from a single sample sequenced in a study of technical replicates of blood from several donors. Clones were sequenced by immunoSEQ multiplex PCR, and TCRdb holds only the in-frame ones, with some missing. There are tens of thousands of clones in the sample; about 96% occur only once, and 0.3% to 0.35% lies in the top ten. The sample taken for sequencing was T cells isolated from PBMCs. The receptors shown here come from a human donor in good health.

The V and J genes are TRBV18 and TRBJ2-2; D perhaps matches TRBD2 (7 bases). Germline CDR1 and CDR2: KGHSH and LQKENI. Trimming removed 1 base from V and 3 bases from J, with 12 bases in between. The CDR3 loop spans 16 amino acids. Here the CDR3 reads CASSPRRGADTGELFF. The DNA for the CDR3 is TGTGCCAGCTCACCACGCCGGGGGGCAGACACCGGGGAGCTGTTTTTT.

The chain recombines TRBV11-3 with TRBJ1-4; possibly TRBD1 for D (5 bases). Germline V gene data show CDR1 as SGHNT and CDR2 as YENEEA. The CDR3 spans 13 residues. The V and J ends lost 10 bases and 7 bases respectively, with 16 bases between them. The CDR3 region has the DNA TGTGCCAACACCAGGGAGGTCGGTGAAAAACTGTTTTTT. Its protein is CANTREVGEKLFF.

In this sample, this clone turned up once. The V call is TRBV5-6, the J call TRBJ2-6; a weak D match, TRBD2 (6 bases). The germline V and J ends were trimmed by 2 bases and 0 bases, with 12 bases remaining between them. This CDR3 contains 17 residues. Germline assignment: CDR1 SGHDT and CDR2 YYEEEE. DNA of the CDR3: TGTGCCAGCAGCTTCTGGGGACTGCCCTCTGGGGCCAACGTCCTGACTTTC. Residues: CASSFWGLPSGANVLTF.

Remarks on this clone: Other DNA variants within this sample encode the same CDR3. The V gene is TRBV20-1, the J gene TRBJ1-5; possibly TRBD1 for D (5 bases). The CDR3 has 11 amino acids. Deletions cut 3 bases from V and 6 bases from J, with 6 bases between. Germline-derived CDR1 and CDR2 are DFQATT and SNEGSKA (reference sequence). The DNA of the CDR3 is TGCAGTGCTAGGGGGGGTCAGCCCCAGCATTTT. As protein: CSARGGQPQHF.

The chain combines TRBV2 with TRBJ1-2, with TRBD1 matching 7 bases. Germline loops: CDR1 SNHLY, CDR2 FYNNEI. The J segment lost 4 bases and the V segment lost 6 bases, leaving 8 bases of the junction unmatched. This CDR3 has 14 residues. The CDR3 is CASRGQEESYGYTF. Here the CDR3 DNA reads TGTGCCAGCAGAGGACAGGAAGAAAGCTATGGCTACACCTTC.

The rearrangement uses TRBV18 and TRBJ2-3; D is undetermined. The CDR3 extends over 14 amino acids. The V end was cut by 4 bases, the J end by 2 bases, with 10 bases between. Germline V gene data show CDR1 as KGHSH and CDR2 as LQKENI. This chain's CDR3 is CASSLGGYTDTQYF. In DNA, the CDR3 is TGTGCCAGCTCACTAGGCGGCTACACAGATACGCAGTATTTT.

This chain uses TRBV4-1 with TRBJ1-2, with TRBD1 matching 7 bases. Germline loops: CDR1 MGHRA, CDR2 YSYEKL. This CDR3 has 16 amino acids. V lost 5 bases and J lost 2; bases outside the gene matches: 11. This CDR3 is CASSAGGRGRNYGYTF. CDR3 nucleotide sequence: TGCGCCAGCAGCGCTGGCGGAAGGGGGCGCAACTATGGCTACACCTTC.

V gene TRBV19 combines with J gene TRBJ1-4; D possibly corresponds to TRBD1 (5 bases). V lost 5 bases, J lost 6 bases, and 13 bases lay in between. The CDR3 has 14 residues. Germline values: CDR1 LNHDA, CDR2 SQIVND (reference sequence). The CDR3 loop reads CASSVRQRYEKLFF. CDR3 nucleotide sequence: TGTGCCAGTAGTGTTAGACAGAGATATGAAAAACTGTTTTTT.

J is TRBJ2-7 and V is TRBV27; TRBD2 agrees at 8 bases. Trimming at V came to 5 bases and at J to 1 base, leaving 7 bases not matched to a gene. The CDR3 totals 15 residues. The germline V gene encodes CDR1 MNHEY and CDR2 SMNVEV (reference sequence). The CDR3 loop is CASSSLGGRSYEQYF. The DNA for the CDR3 is TGTGCCAGCAGTAGTCTGGGCGGGAGGTCCTACGAGCAGTACTTC.

V gene TRBV19 combines with J gene TRBJ2-5; D might be TRBD2 (6 bases). The germline V gene has CDR1 LNHDA and CDR2 SQIVND (reference sequence). V was cut by 7 bases and J by 7 bases, with 19 bases left in between. This CDR3 region has 14 residues. This CDR3 reads CASKEGGLSGTQYF. The CDR3, as DNA: TGTGCCAGTAAGGAGGGTGGGTTAAGTGGGACCCAGTACTTC.

The chain has TRBV7-8 and TRBJ1-2; TRBD1 agrees at 7 bases. The V and J ends lost 4 bases and 3 bases, in that order; junction bases with no gene match: 5. The CDR3 is made up of 14 amino acids. Germline CDR1 is SGHVS and CDR2 is FQNEAQ. CDR3 DNA: TGTGCCAGCAGCTCGGAGGGACAGTACTATGGCTACACCTTC. Protein sequence: CASSSEGQYYGYTF. The variable domain in full, completed from reference TRBV7-8 and TRBJ1-2, reads GAGVSQSPRYKVAKRGQDVALRCDPISGHVSLFWYQQALGQGPEFLTYFQNEAQLDKSGLPSDRFFAERPEGSVSTLKIQRTQQEDSAVYLCASSSEGQYYGYTFGSGTRLTVV.

The J gene is TRBJ2-7, the V gene TRBV7-2, with no clear D. Trimming pared 3 bases from V and 2 bases from J, leaving 11 bases between. CDR3 length equals 14 residues. Germline lookup yields CDR1 SGHTA and CDR2 FQGNSA. The CDR3 coding sequence is TGTGCCAGCAGCTTGATCGACGGAGCCTACGAGCAGTACTTC. Translation gives CASSLIDGAYEQYF.

CDR3 DNA sequence: TGTGCCAGTAGTATAGATTTCTCAGTCTCCTACGAGCAGTACTTC. The encoded protein is CASSIDFSVSYEQYF. V and J are TRBV19 and TRBJ2-7; D unclear. Trimming cost V 0 bases and J 0 bases, with 9 bases left between them. Germline V lookup: CDR1 LNHDA, CDR2 SQIVND (reference sequence). The CDR3 extends over 15 amino acids.

The V call is TRBV11-3, the J call TRBJ1-4; the D is unclear. This CDR3 is built from 13 residues. The germline CDR1 and CDR2 sequences are SGHNT and YENEEA. V lost 4 bases and J 8 bases, leaving 11 bases between the germline ends. The CDR3 coding sequence is TGTGCCAGCAGCTCCCGTGGAGGGGAAAAACTGTTTTTT. This gives the protein CASSSRGGEKLFF. Drawing the rest from reference TRBV11-3 and TRBJ1-4, the complete variable domain is EAGVVQSPRYKIIEKKQPVAFWCNPISGHNTLYWYLQNLGQGPELLIRYENEEAVDDSQLPKDRFSAERLKGVDSTLKIQPAELGDSAVYLCASSSRGGEKLFFGSGTQLSVL.

The rearrangement links TRBV2 to TRBJ1-1; D not resolved. V lost 8 bases and J lost 1, with 8 bases in between. The CDR3 consists of 12 residues. Germline CDR1 SNHLY, CDR2 FYNNEI. Written as DNA, the CDR3 is TGTGCCAGCCCTGCAGGGAACACTGAAGCTTTCTTT. This sequence encodes CASPAGNTEAFF.

V is TRBV6-5 and J is TRBJ1-2; D gene uncertain. The CDR3 spans 12 residues. Trimming pared 10 bases from V and 1 base from J, leaving 10 bases between. Germline CDR1 and CDR2: MNHEY and SVGAGI. CDR3: CATFGVNYGYTF. The CDR3 DNA sequence: TGTGCCACTTTTGGAGTTAACTATGGCTACACCTTC.